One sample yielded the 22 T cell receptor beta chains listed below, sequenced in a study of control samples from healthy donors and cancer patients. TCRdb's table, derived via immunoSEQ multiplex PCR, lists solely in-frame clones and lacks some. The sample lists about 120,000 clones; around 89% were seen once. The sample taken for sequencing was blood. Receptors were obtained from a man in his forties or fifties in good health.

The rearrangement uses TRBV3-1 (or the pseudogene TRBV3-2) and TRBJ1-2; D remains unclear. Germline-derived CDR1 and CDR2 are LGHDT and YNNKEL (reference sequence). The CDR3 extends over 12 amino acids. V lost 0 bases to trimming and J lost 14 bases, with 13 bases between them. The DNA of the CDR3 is TGTGCCAGCAGCCAAGATCAGGTGGCTTCGACCTTC. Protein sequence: CASSQDQVASTF.

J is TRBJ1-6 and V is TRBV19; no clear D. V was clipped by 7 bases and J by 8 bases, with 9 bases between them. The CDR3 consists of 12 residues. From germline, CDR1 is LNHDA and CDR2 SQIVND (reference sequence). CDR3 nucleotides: TGTGCCAGTAACAGTGGGTATTCACCCCTCCACTTT. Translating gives CASNSGYSPLHF.

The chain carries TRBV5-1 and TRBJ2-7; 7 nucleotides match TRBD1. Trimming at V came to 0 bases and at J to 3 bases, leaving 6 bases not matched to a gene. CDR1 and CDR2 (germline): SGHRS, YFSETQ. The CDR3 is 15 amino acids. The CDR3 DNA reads TGCGCCAGCAGCTTGGAGGACAGGTTTAGCTACGAGCAGTACTTC. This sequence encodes CASSLEDRFSYEQYF. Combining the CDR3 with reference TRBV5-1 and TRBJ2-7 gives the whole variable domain KAGVTQTPRYLIKTRGQQVTLSCSPISGHRSVSWYQQTPGQGLQFLFEYFSETQRNKGNFPGRFSGRQFSNSRSEMNVSTLELGDSALYLCASSLEDRFSYEQYFGPGTRLTVT.

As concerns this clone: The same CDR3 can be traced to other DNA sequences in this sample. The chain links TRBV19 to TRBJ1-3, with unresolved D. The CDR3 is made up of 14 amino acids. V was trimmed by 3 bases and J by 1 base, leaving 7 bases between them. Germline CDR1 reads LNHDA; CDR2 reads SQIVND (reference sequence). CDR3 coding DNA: TGTGCCAGTAGTATCGGGATATCTGGAAACACCATATATTTT. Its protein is CASSIGISGNTIYF.

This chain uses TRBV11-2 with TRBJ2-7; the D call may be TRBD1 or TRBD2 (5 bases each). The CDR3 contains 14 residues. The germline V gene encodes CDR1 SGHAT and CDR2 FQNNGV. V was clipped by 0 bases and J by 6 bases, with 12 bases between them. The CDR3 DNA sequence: TGTGCCAGCAGCTTAGAAACGAAAGGGACCGAGCAGTACTTC. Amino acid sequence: CASSLETKGTEQYF.

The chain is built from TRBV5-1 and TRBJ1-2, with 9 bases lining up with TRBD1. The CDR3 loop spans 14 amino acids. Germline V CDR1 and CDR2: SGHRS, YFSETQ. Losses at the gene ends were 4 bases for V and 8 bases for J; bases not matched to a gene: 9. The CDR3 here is CASSPGQGQRGYTF. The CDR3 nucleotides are TGCGCCAGCAGCCCGGGACAGGGCCAGAGGGGCTACACCTTC.

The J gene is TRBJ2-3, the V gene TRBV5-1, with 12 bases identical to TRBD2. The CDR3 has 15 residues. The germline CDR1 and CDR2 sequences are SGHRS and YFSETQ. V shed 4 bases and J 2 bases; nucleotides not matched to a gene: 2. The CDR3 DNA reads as TGCGCCAGCAGCCCTAGCGGGGGGGACACAGATACGCAGTATTTT. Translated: CASSPSGGDTDTQYF.

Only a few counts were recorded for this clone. The CDR3 sequence: CASSLAVGPTDTQYF. For the CDR3, the DNA is TGTGCCAGCAGCTTAGCGGTGGGTCCCACAGATACGCAGTATTTT. V gene TRBV7-8 combines with J gene TRBJ2-3, with unresolved D. The germline V and J ends were trimmed by 0 bases and 2 bases, with 9 bases remaining between them. The V gene's germline CDR1 is SGHVS and CDR2 FQNEAQ. CDR3 length: 15 amino acids. Looking up the rest from reference TRBV7-8 and TRBJ2-3 gives the full variable domain: GAGVSQSPRYKVAKRGQDVALRCDPISGHVSLFWYQQALGQGPEFLTYFQNEAQLDKSGLPSDRFFAERPEGSVSTLKIQRTQQEDSAVYLCASSLAVGPTDTQYFGPGTRLTVL.

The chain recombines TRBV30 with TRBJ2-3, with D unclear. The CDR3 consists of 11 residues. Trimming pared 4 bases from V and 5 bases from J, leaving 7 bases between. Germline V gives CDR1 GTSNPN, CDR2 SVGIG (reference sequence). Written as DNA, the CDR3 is TGTGCCTGGACCTTGGGAGATACGCAGTATTTT. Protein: CAWTLGDTQYF.

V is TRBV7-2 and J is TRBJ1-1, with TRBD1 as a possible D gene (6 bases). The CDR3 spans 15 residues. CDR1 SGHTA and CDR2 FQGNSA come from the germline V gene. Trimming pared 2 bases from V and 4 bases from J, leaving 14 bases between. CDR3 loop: CASSLYLQGSTEAFF. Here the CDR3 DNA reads TGTGCCAGCAGCTTATATTTACAGGGTTCCACTGAAGCTTTCTTT.

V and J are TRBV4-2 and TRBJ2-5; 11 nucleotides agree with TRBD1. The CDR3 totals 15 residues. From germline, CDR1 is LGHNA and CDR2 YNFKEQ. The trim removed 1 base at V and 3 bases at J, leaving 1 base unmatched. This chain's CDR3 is CASSQGDRGKETQYF. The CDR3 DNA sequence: TGTGCCAGCAGCCAAGGGGACAGGGGGAAAGAGACCCAGTACTTC.

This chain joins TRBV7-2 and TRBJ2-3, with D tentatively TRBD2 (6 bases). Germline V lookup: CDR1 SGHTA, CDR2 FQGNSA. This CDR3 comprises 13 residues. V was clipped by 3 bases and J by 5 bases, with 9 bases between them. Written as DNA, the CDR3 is TGTGCCAGCAGCTTCCGGGGAGGAGATACGCAGTATTTT. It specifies CASSFRGGDTQYF.

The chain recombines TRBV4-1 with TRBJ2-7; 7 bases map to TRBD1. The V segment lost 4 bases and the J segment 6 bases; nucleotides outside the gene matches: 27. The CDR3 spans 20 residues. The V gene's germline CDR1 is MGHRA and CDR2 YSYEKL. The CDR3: CASSRTSLLGQQKVRGEQYF. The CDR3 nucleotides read TGCGCCAGCAGCCGCACTTCGCTGCTGGGACAGCAAAAGGTAAGGGGCGAGCAGTACTTC.

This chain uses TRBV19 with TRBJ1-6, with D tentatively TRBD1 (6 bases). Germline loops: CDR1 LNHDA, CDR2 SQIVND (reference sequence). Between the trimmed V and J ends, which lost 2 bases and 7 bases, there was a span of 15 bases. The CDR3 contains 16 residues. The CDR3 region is CASSITDRPLNSPLHF. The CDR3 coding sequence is TGTGCCAGTAGTATAACTGACAGGCCTCTAAATTCACCCCTCCACTTT.

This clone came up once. The CDR3 is CASRPWDREVYNEQFF. The CDR3 DNA follows: TGTGCCAGCAGGCCATGGGACAGGGAGGTCTACAATGAGCAGTTCTTC. The V call is TRBV11-2, the J call TRBJ2-1; the match to TRBD1 covers 9 bases. CDR1 and CDR2 (germline): SGHAT, FQNNGV. The CDR3 length is 16 residues. V gave up 6 bases and J gave up 3 bases; unmatched junction bases: 9.

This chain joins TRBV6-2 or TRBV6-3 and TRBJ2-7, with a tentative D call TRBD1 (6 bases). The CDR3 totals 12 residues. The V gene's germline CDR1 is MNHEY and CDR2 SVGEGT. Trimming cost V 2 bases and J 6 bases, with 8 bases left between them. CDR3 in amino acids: CASSYIRGEQYF. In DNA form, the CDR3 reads TGTGCCAGCAGTTACATCAGGGGCGAGCAGTACTTC.

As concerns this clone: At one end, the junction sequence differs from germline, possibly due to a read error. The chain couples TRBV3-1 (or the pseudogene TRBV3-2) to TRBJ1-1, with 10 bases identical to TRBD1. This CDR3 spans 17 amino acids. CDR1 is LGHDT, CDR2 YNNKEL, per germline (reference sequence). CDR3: CASSQDGTGARNAEAFF. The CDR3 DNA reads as TGTGCCAGCAGCCAAGACGGGACAGGGGCGCGGAACGCTGAAGCTTTCTTT.

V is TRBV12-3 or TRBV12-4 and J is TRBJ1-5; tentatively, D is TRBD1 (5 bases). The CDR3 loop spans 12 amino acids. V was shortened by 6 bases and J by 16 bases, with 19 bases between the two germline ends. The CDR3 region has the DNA TGTGCCAGCAGGACTCGGGTGGGGCGCGTCCATTTT. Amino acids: CASRTRVGRVHF.

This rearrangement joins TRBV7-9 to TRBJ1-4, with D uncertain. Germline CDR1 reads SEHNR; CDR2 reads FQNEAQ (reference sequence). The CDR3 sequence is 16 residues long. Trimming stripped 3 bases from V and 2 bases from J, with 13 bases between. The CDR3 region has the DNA TGTGCCAGCAGCTTTATAGTGGATCTTACTAATGAAAAACTGTTTTTT. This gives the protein CASSFIVDLTNEKLFF.

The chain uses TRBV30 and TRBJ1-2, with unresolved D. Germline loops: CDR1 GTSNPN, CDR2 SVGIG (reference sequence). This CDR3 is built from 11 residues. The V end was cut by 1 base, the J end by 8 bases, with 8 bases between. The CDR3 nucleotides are TGTGCCTGGAGTGCCTCTTGGGGCTACACCTTC. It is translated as CAWSASWGYTF.

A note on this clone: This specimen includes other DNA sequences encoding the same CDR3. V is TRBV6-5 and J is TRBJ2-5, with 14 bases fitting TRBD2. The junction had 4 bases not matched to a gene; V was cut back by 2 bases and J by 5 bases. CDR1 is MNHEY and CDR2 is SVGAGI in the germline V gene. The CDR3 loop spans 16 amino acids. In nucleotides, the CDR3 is TGTGCCAGCAGTTACGGACTAGCGGGGGGCATGGAGACCCAGTACTTC. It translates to CASSYGLAGGMETQYF.

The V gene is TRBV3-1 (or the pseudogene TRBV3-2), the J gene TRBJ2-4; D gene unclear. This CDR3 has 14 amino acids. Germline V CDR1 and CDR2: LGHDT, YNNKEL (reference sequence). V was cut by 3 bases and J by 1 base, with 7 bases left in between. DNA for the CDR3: TGTGCCAGCAGCCAGGCTGGGGCCAAAAACATTCAGTACTTC. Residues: CASSQAGAKNIQYF.